Following are 29 T cell receptor beta chains from one sample sequenced in a study of radiation and T cells in renal cell carcinoma. Time point reported: blood 4 weeks post-SBRT, at nephrectomy. Treatment given: 15 Gy SBRT to primary tumor, nephrectomy 4 weeks later. Clones were read by immunoSEQ multiplex PCR, and TCRdb kept only the in-frame ones, dropping some. The sample yields 40,000 to 45,000 clones, about 82% seen once. Specimen: blood, collected from a patient whose treatment included radiotherapy and nephrectomy. The receptor set was obtained from a woman in her 70s with renal cell carcinoma.

The chain employs TRBV27 and TRBJ2-7; D gene ambiguous. Germline V gene data show CDR1 as MNHEY and CDR2 as SMNVEV (reference sequence). The CDR3 is 15 residues long. V was trimmed by 5 bases and J by 0 bases, leaving 14 bases between them. Written as DNA, the CDR3 is TGTGCCAGCAGTGTCTCCAAGCTGTCCTCCTACGAGCAGTACTTC. Translation: CASSVSKLSSYEQYF.

The chain carries TRBV28 and TRBJ2-6; D gene ambiguous. The germline gives CDR1 MDHEN, CDR2 SYDVKM. The CDR3 runs 15 residues. V lost 5 bases and J lost 0, with 8 bases in between. CDR3 in amino acids: CASSLYFSGANVLTF. CDR3 DNA: TGTGCCAGCAGTCTTTATTTCTCTGGGGCCAACGTCCTGACTTTC. The complete variable domain, with remaining parts taken from reference TRBV28 and TRBJ2-6, reads DVKVTQSSRYLVKRTGEKVFLECVQDMDHENMFWYRQDPGLGLRLIYFSYDVKMKEKGDIPEGYSVSREKKERFSLILESASTNQTSMYLCASSLYFSGANVLTFGAGSRLTVL.

This chain connects TRBV6-6 to TRBJ2-1; no reliable D call. Germline values: CDR1 MNHNY, CDR2 SVGAGI (reference sequence). This CDR3 is built from 14 residues. The V end was cut by 2 bases, the J end by 7 bases, with 12 bases between. CDR3 DNA sequence: TGTGCCAGCAGTTACCGTGATGGGGTTAATGAGCAGTTCTTC. This sequence encodes CASSYRDGVNEQFF.

J is TRBJ2-3 and V is TRBV18, with 10 bases fitting TRBD2. CDR3 length: 13 residues. J lost 3 bases, V lost 9 bases, and 3 bases had no gene match. Per the germline V gene, CDR1 is KGHSH and CDR2 is LQKENI. CDR3 DNA sequence: TGTGCCAGTTCTAGCGGGGGTACAGATACGCAGTATTTT. This translates into CASSSGGTDTQYF.

The CDR3, as DNA: TGTGCCAGCAGCCGGGACAGAGGCTACGAGCAGTACTTC. Amino acid sequence: CASSRDRGYEQYF. The J gene is TRBJ2-7, the V gene TRBV7-2; 7 bases align to TRBD1. The germline gives CDR1 SGHTA, CDR2 FQGNSA. Trimming took 5 bases from V and 3 from J; bases not matched to a gene: 4. The CDR3 contains 13 residues.

The table lists this clone with many counts. The chain links TRBV30 to TRBJ1-5; perhaps TRBD1 as D (6 bases). Germline V gene sequence: CDR1 GTSNPN, CDR2 SVGIG (reference sequence). The V and J ends lost 2 bases and 6 bases respectively, with 17 bases between them. This CDR3 spans 15 amino acids. The chain's CDR3 is CAWSSTLGGRQPQHF. The DNA of the CDR3 is TGTGCCTGGAGTTCTACCTTGGGGGGCCGTCAGCCCCAGCATTTT.

The chain joins TRBV2 to TRBJ1-2; TRBD1 might be the D (5 bases). CDR1 and CDR2 (germline): SNHLY, FYNNEI. This CDR3 has 15 residues. V shed 5 bases and J shed 9 bases, with 22 bases lying between them. The CDR3 sequence: CASSQSQRLGLRYTF. For the CDR3, the DNA is TGTGCCAGCAGTCAATCCCAGCGGTTGGGGCTGCGCTACACCTTC.

The chain joins TRBV9 to TRBJ2-6; 15 nucleotides align to TRBD2. In germline, CDR1 is SGDLS, CDR2 YYNGEE. The CDR3 spans 18 residues. V shed 4 bases, J shed 3 bases, and the junction held 5 bases outside the gene matches. The CDR3 reads CASSPGLAGGFGANVLTF. The CDR3 DNA is TGTGCCAGCAGCCCGGGACTAGCGGGAGGATTTGGGGCCAACGTCCTGACTTTC.

This clone came up a few times. The chain uses TRBV5-1 and TRBJ2-5; D uncertain. Germline values: CDR1 SGHRS, CDR2 YFSETQ. Trimming cost V 2 bases and J 5 bases, with 10 bases left between them. The CDR3 extends over 13 amino acids. CDR3 DNA: TGCGCCAGCAGCTTTGTTCTAGGGGAGACCCAGTACTTC. Translating it yields CASSFVLGETQYF.

The rearrangement uses TRBV6-1 and TRBJ1-5, with D possibly being TRBD1 (5 bases). CDR1 and CDR2 (germline): MNHNS, SASEGT. The CDR3 runs to 15 residues. Between the trimmed V and J ends, which lost 8 bases and 5 bases, there was a span of 19 bases. The CDR3 protein is CASHGGGASDQPQHF. CDR3 DNA sequence: TGTGCCAGCCACGGCGGAGGGGCGAGCGATCAGCCCCAGCATTTT.

The chain joins TRBV2 to TRBJ1-6; D is perhaps TRBD1 (6 bases). This CDR3 comprises 14 residues. Trimming took 4 bases from V and 9 from J, leaving 13 bases between them. In germline, CDR1 is SNHLY, CDR2 FYNNEI. DNA for the CDR3: TGTGCCAGCAGTGTCAGGGGCTTTGGTTCACCCCTCCACTTT. It codes for CASSVRGFGSPLHF.

This chain connects TRBV27 to TRBJ1-2; D might be TRBD1 (5 bases). Germline V gene lookup returns CDR1 MNHEY and CDR2 SMNVEV (reference sequence). The ends were cut back, 3 bases at V and 4 bases at J, with 9 bases in the middle. The CDR3 extends over 13 amino acids. In DNA form, the CDR3 reads TGTGCCAGCAGTTTGTCGGGGGTCTATGGCTACACCTTC. Its translation: CASSLSGVYGYTF.

The chain uses TRBV12-5 and TRBJ2-2; TRBD1 might be the D (6 bases). V lost 3 bases to trimming and J lost 7 bases, with 12 bases between them. The CDR3 runs to 14 residues. CDR1 and CDR2 (germline): LGHNT, FRNRAP. This chain's CDR3 is CASGFARGLGELFF. The CDR3 DNA reads as TGTGCTAGTGGTTTTGCCAGGGGTCTCGGGGAGCTGTTTTTT.

V and J are TRBV4-1 and TRBJ2-5, with 15 bases that match TRBD2. CDR1 is MGHRA, CDR2 YSYEKL, per germline. The V gene end was trimmed by 5 bases and the J gene end by 0 bases; junction bases not matched to a gene: 19. The CDR3 is made up of 22 amino acids. The CDR3 region has the DNA TGCGCCAGCAGCTTTCCCTCCCCCCACGGGACTAGCGGGAGGCGTAACCAAGAGACCCAGTACTTC. It yields the protein CASSFPSPHGTSGRRNQETQYF.

This chain uses TRBV6-1 with TRBJ2-2, with 9 nucleotides matching TRBD1. The junction had 12 bases not matched to a gene; V was cut back by 4 bases and J by 3 bases. Germline CDR1 reads MNHNS; CDR2 reads SASEGT. CDR3 length: 18 amino acids. Here the CDR3 reads CASSGRSHGTGYTGELFF. The CDR3 DNA reads TGTGCCAGCAGTGGGAGGAGTCATGGGACAGGGTACACCGGGGAGCTGTTTTTT.

The chain uses TRBV5-1 and TRBJ2-1; 13 bases line up with TRBD2. Looked up from germline, CDR1 is SGHRS and CDR2 is YFSETQ. The CDR3 extends over 15 amino acids. V lost 2 bases, J lost 9 bases, and 5 bases stayed unmatched. CDR3 sequence (DNA): TGCGCCAGCAGCTTAGAACTAGCGGGGGGGCCTGAGCAGTTCTTC. Amino acids: CASSLELAGGPEQFF.

The rearrangement joins TRBV5-4 to TRBJ2-5; possible D gene TRBD2, 5 bases. The CDR3 is 15 residues long. Germline V gives CDR1 SGHNT, CDR2 YYREEE (reference sequence). V was trimmed by 1 base and J by 5 bases, leaving 15 bases between them. The CDR3 sequence: CASSLNLGGVETQYF. CDR3 DNA: TGTGCCAGCAGCTTGAACCTAGGAGGTGTGGAGACCCAGTACTTC.

The V and J genes are TRBV5-8 and TRBJ2-5, with D perhaps being TRBD1 or TRBD2 (5 bases each). V was clipped by 4 bases and J by 5 bases, with 21 bases between them. CDR1 and CDR2 (germline): SGHTS, YDEGEE. CDR3 length equals 16 residues. CDR3 nucleotides: TGTGCCAGCAGCCCCGCCCTAGGGGACGAGCGGGAGACCCAGTACTTC. Protein product: CASSPALGDERETQYF.

V and J are TRBV6-4 and TRBJ2-5; D not resolved. V dropped 6 bases and J dropped 5 bases, with 1 base sitting between them. The germline V gene encodes CDR1 MRHNA and CDR2 SNTAGT. The CDR3 has 9 residues. This CDR3 is CASRETQYF. The CDR3 nucleotides read TGTGCCAGCAGGGAGACCCAGTACTTC.

The chain couples TRBV6-5 to TRBJ2-5, with D possibly TRBD2 on 6 matching bases. V lost 8 bases, J lost 8 bases, and 18 bases lay in between. The CDR3 loop spans 13 amino acids. Germline CDR1 MNHEY, CDR2 SVGAGI. The CDR3 is CASSIGIGGTQYF. As DNA, the CDR3 is TGTGCCAGCTCCATCGGCATCGGGGGAACCCAGTACTTC.

The chain recombines TRBV5-6 with TRBJ2-7, with TRBD2 identical over 15 bases. This CDR3 spans 15 amino acids. Germline V gene sequence: CDR1 SGHDT, CDR2 YYEEEE. V shed 0 bases and J 9 bases; nucleotides not matched to a gene: 4. CDR3 residues: CASSLAGTSGRWQYF. DNA of the CDR3: TGTGCCAGCAGCTTGGCGGGGACTAGCGGGAGGTGGCAGTACTTC.

The chain is built from TRBV9 and TRBJ2-4; D not resolved. The CDR3 has 13 residues. The germline V gene encodes CDR1 SGDLS and CDR2 YYNGEE. Trimming took 4 bases from V and 1 from J, leaving 6 bases between them. CDR3 region: CASSPRAKNIQYF. CDR3 in DNA: TGTGCCAGCAGCCCCCGGGCCAAAAACATTCAGTACTTC.

The V gene is TRBV6-5, the J gene TRBJ1-1, with a possible D match to TRBD1 (5 bases). Between the trimmed V and J ends, which lost 6 bases and 3 bases, there was a span of 14 bases. CDR3 length: 14 amino acids. Germline CDR1 reads MNHEY; CDR2 reads SVGAGI. CDR3 in amino acids: CASSLMGGDTEAFF. CDR3 DNA: TGTGCCAGCAGCCTGATGGGGGGAGACACTGAAGCTTTCTTT.

CDR3 nucleotide sequence: TGTGCCACCAGCAGAGATCGTCGGGGCGGGAGTGAGACCCAGTACTTC. This sequence encodes CATSRDRRGGSETQYF. The chain combines TRBV15 with TRBJ2-5; 7 bases match TRBD2. The CDR3 spans 16 residues. Germline CDR1 and CDR2: LNHNV and YYDKDF (reference sequence). Germline trimming cut 0 bases from V and 5 bases from J; bases unmatched to any gene: 9.

This clone has just a few counts. This rearrangement joins TRBV7-2 to TRBJ1-2; TRBD1 is a possible D gene (6 bases). The CDR3 runs 12 residues. Germline CDR1 is SGHTA and CDR2 is FQGNSA. Trimming left V 6 bases short and J 8 bases short, with 13 bases between. CDR3 in DNA: TGTGCCAGCAGTCCATCTAGGGGGGGCTACACCTTC. Translation: CASSPSRGGYTF.

The chain employs TRBV10-3 and TRBJ1-1; TRBD1 matches at 8 bases. Trimming cost V 3 bases and J 7 bases; bases outside gene matches: 10. Germline CDR1 reads ENHRY; CDR2 reads SYGVKD. This CDR3 has 15 amino acids. CDR3 DNA: TGTGCCATCAGTGACCAGGGGGCGCAGGTCGGTGAAGCTTTCTTT. Translated, it gives CAISDQGAQVGEAFF.

The chain combines TRBV5-1 with TRBJ2-2; TRBD1 matches 7 bases. CDR1 is SGHRS, CDR2 YFSETQ, per germline. This CDR3 is built from 16 residues. V lost 4 bases, J lost 4 bases, and 10 bases stayed unmatched. CDR3 residues: CASSTQGQAGTGELFF. The CDR3 nucleotides are TGCGCCAGCAGCACACAAGGACAGGCGGGCACCGGGGAGCTGTTTTTT.

The gene calls are TRBV18 and TRBJ2-6; D ambiguous. With 3 bases removed from V and 0 bases from J, the gap between germline ends came to 6 bases. The CDR3 loop spans 15 amino acids. Germline V gene sequence: CDR1 KGHSH, CDR2 LQKENI. CDR3 residues: CASSPETSGANVLTF. In DNA form, the CDR3 reads TGTGCCAGCTCACCCGAAACCTCTGGGGCCAACGTCCTGACTTTC.

V is TRBV13 and J is TRBJ2-2; D is possibly TRBD1 (6 bases). The CDR3 spans 16 residues. The germline V gene has CDR1 PRHDT and CDR2 FYEKMQ (reference sequence). Trimming took off 0 bases at V and 4 bases at J, with 12 bases between the two ends. This CDR3 reads CASSLGRGCGTGELFF. The CDR3 DNA reads as TGTGCCAGCAGCTTAGGTAGGGGGTGCGGCACCGGGGAGCTGTTTTTT.